These T cell receptor beta chains were read from a single sample in a study of T cell responses to AZD1222 COVID-19 vaccine. Profiled with immunoSEQ multiplex PCR; TCRdb holds only in-frame clones, not every one. Of 110,000 to 150,000 clones in the sample, 70% to 90% are singletons; the top ten hold about 8%. This specimen consisted of peripheral blood, obtained on day 0 of AZD1222 vaccination. The receptor set was obtained from an adult in good health. Each CDR3 is given with its conserved first and last residue. The D gene is left open where the match is weak. The size field is filled for only some rows; it gives once, few, many or a size class.

abundance	v_gene	j_gene	d_gene	CDR3nt	CDR3aa
.	TRBV2	TRBJ1-5	.	TGTGCCAGCAGTGACTATAGCAATCAGCCCCAGCATTTT	CASSDYSNQPQHF
.	TRBV7-2	TRBJ1-5	.	TGTGCCAGCAGCTTAGCGTTCGGAGGGTCAAATCAGCCCCAGCATTTT	CASSLAFGGSNQPQHF
.	TRBV7-9	TRBJ1-6	.	TGTGCCAGCAGCCTAGGTCACAATTCACCCCTCCACTTT	CASSLGHNSPLHF
.	TRBV7-8	TRBJ1-1	.	TGTGCCAGCAGCCCCATTCGGCACACTGAAGCTTTCTTT	CASSPIRHTEAFF
few	TRBV7-9	TRBJ2-1	.	TGTGAACCCGCCTCTAGTGAGCAGTTCTTC	CEPASSEQFF
.	TRBV25-1	TRBJ1-1	TRBD1	TGTGCCAGCAGTGGGACAGGGTGGACTGAAGCTTTCTTT	CASSGTGWTEAFF
.	TRBV12-3/TRBV12-4	TRBJ2-7	TRBD2	TGTGCCAGCAGTTTTAGCGGGGTCGAGCAGTACTTC	CASSFSGVEQYF
.	TRBV5-1	TRBJ2-1	.	TGCGCCAGCAGTACGACAGGGAGGTACAATGAGCAGTTCTTC	CASSTTGRYNEQFF
.	TRBV7-9	TRBJ1-4	.	TGTGCCAGCAGCCGGTTGCACGAGGGGGGAGCTAATGAAAAACTGTTTTTT	CASSRLHEGGANEKLFF
.	TRBV19	TRBJ1-5	.	TGTGCCAGTACCGGGACACAAAATCAGCCCCAGCATTTT	CASTGTQNQPQHF
.	TRBV4-1	TRBJ1-2	TRBD1	TGCGCCAGCAGCCTCAGACAGGGGGCCCCCTATGGCTACACCTTC	CASSLRQGAPYGYTF
.	TRBV13	TRBJ2-7	TRBD1	TGTGCCAGCAGCCATTCGGGACAGCTGAGCTACGAGCAGTACTTC	CASSHSGQLSYEQYF
.	TRBV27	TRBJ2-2	.	TGTGCCAGCAGTCCCGGGGACCTCGGGGAGCTGTTTTTT	CASSPGDLGELFF
.	TRBV5-1	TRBJ2-1	.	TGCGCCAGCAGCTTGGTCCCATACGTGGACGATAACAATGAGCAGTTCTTC	CASSLVPYVDDNNEQFF
.	TRBV15	TRBJ2-7	TRBD2	TGTGCCACCAGCAGAGACAACGGGAGGGCCTACGAGCAGTACTTC	CATSRDNGRAYEQYF
.	TRBV4-1	TRBJ2-3	.	TGCGCCAGCAGCCAAGTGACAACAGATACGCAGTATTTT	CASSQVTTDTQYF
.	TRBV3-1/TRBV3-2	TRBJ2-3	TRBD2	TGTGCCAGCAAACGAACTAGCGGGGGCTCGGATACGCAGTATTTT	CASKRTSGGSDTQYF
.	TRBV7-2	TRBJ1-1	.	TGTGCCAGCAGCCCCCCCGGGAACACTGAAGCTTTCTTT	CASSPPGNTEAFF
few	TRBV11-3	TRBJ2-1	.	TGTGCCAGCAGCTTAGCGGGGAATGAGCAGTTCTTC	CASSLAGNEQFF
.	TRBV28	TRBJ1-1	TRBD1	TGTGCCAGCACCTTCGGGGGCAGGGGGGTAAACACTGAAGCTTTCTTT	CASTFGGRGVNTEAFF
few	TRBV11-2	TRBJ2-7	TRBD2	TGTGCCAGCAGCTTAGGGACTAGTAACTACGAGCAGTACTTC	CASSLGTSNYEQYF
.	TRBV19	TRBJ1-6	.	TGTGCCAGTAGTACCGGGCGTTTGGAGAATTCACCCCTCCACTTT	CASSTGRLENSPLHF
.	TRBV18	TRBJ2-3	.	TGTGCCAGCTCACCGGAGATTGGGGGAGGCGGCACAGATACGCAGTATTTT	CASSPEIGGGGTDTQYF
.	TRBV6-5	TRBJ2-3	.	TGTGCCAGCAGTCCGGGGGACCTTAGCACAGATACGCAGTATTTT	CASSPGDLSTDTQYF
.	TRBV19	TRBJ2-3	TRBD2	TGTGCCAGTAGTATAGGGACTAGGACGCAGTATTTT	CASSIGTRTQYF
medium-sized	TRBV6-4	TRBJ1-2	.	TGTGCCAGCAGTGGAACCGGACCCTCTGGCGGCTACACCTTC	CASSGTGPSGGYTF
.	TRBV2	TRBJ1-1	.	TGTGCCAGCAGCCCCATTCCTGAAGCTTTCTTT	CASSPIPEAFF
once	TRBV7-9	TRBJ1-1	.	TGTGCCAGCAGCTTAGTTGTGGGGTATGCTGAAGCTTTCTTT	CASSLVVGYAEAFF
.	TRBV27	TRBJ1-5	TRBD1	TGTGCCAGCAGTTTATCAGGGGGCGTGGGTCAGCCCCAGCATTTT	CASSLSGGVGQPQHF
.	TRBV29-1	TRBJ1-4	.	TGCAGCGTTGTGTTGGGGGAAAAACTGTTTTTT	CSVVLGEKLFF
.	TRBV5-1	TRBJ2-1	TRBD1	TGCGCCAGCAGCTTGGTTCAGGGGGCCCATGAGCAGTTCTTC	CASSLVQGAHEQFF
.	TRBV27	TRBJ1-6	.	TGTGCCAGCAGTTTATTAGGGGAAGGTTCACCCCTCCACTTT	CASSLLGEGSPLHF
once	TRBV2	TRBJ1-3	TRBD1	TGTGCCAGCACGGACAGGGTTGGAAACACCATATATTTT	CASTDRVGNTIYF
.	TRBV27	TRBJ1-4	.	TGTGCCAGCAGTTTTAGGCCGGCGATTAATGAAAAACTGTTTTTT	CASSFRPAINEKLFF
.	TRBV19	TRBJ2-5	TRBD2	TGTGCCAGTAGCCGCTGGGGGGGTCAAGAGACCCAGTACTTC	CASSRWGGQETQYF
.	TRBV5-1	TRBJ2-1	.	TGCGCCAGCACCCTAGAGGACGGACTCATTCTGTTCTTC	CASTLEDGLILFF
.	TRBV18	TRBJ1-2	TRBD1	TGTGCCAGCTCACCTGAAGGACAGGGTAGTGGCTACACCTTC	CASSPEGQGSGYTF
few	TRBV6-1	TRBJ2-3	.	TGTGCCAGCAGTGATTTAGGGGGGGATCCCCTTAGCACAGATACGCAGTATTTT	CASSDLGGDPLSTDTQYF
.	TRBV5-1	TRBJ1-2	TRBD1	TGCGCCAGCAGCTGGGGACAGGGGGCGCGGAACTATGGCTACACCTTC	CASSWGQGARNYGYTF
once	TRBV3-1/TRBV3-2	TRBJ1-1	.	TGTGCCAGCAGCCCCAGACCCCAGAACACTGAAGCTTTCTTT	CASSPRPQNTEAFF
few	TRBV19	TRBJ1-2	.	TGTGCCAGTAGTACCTGGACGGGAGATGGCTACACCTTC	CASSTWTGDGYTF
.	TRBV4-2	TRBJ2-7	.	TGTGCCAGCAGCCAAGAGACCGTGTCCTACGAGCAGTACTTC	CASSQETVSYEQYF
.	TRBV19	TRBJ1-6	.	TGTGCCAGTAGTATCCAGGGTCTTAATTCACCCCTCCACTTT	CASSIQGLNSPLHF
.	TRBV5-1	TRBJ2-7	.	TGCGCCAGCAGATCCGGACAGTACGAGCAGTACTTC	CASRSGQYEQYF
.	TRBV28	TRBJ1-3	.	TGTGCCAGCAGTTTAGCGGGGCCTGGAAACACCATATATTTT	CASSLAGPGNTIYF
.	TRBV12-3/TRBV12-4	TRBJ1-2	TRBD1	TGTGCCAGCAGCCGGGACAGGGACGGCTACACCTTC	CASSRDRDGYTF
.	TRBV18	TRBJ2-7	.	TGTGCCAGCTCAGACCGTACTAGGGATCCTTACGAGCAGTACTTC	CASSDRTRDPYEQYF
.	TRBV9	TRBJ1-1	.	TGTGCCAGCAGCCCTTGGGGGCGCACTGAAGCTTTCTTT	CASSPWGRTEAFF
once	TRBV28	TRBJ1-1	.	TGTGCCAGCAGTTTGATAGGGAACACTGAAGCTTTCTTT	CASSLIGNTEAFF
.	TRBV4-1	TRBJ1-4	.	TGCGCCAGCAGCGCTCGGGGGACTGGTGGTGAAAAACTGTTTTTT	CASSARGTGGEKLFF
.	TRBV5-1	TRBJ2-7	.	TGCGCCAGCAGCTTGGGAGGCGAGCAGTACTTC	CASSLGGEQYF
.	TRBV12-3/TRBV12-4	TRBJ1-4	.	TGTGCCAGCAGGGCGGGGCTTAATGAAAAACTGTTTTTT	CASRAGLNEKLFF
.	TRBV5-8	TRBJ2-7	TRBD2	TGTGCCAGCAGCTTGGCCGGGACTAGCGGGGGCTCCTACGAGCAGTACTTC	CASSLAGTSGGSYEQYF
.	TRBV19	TRBJ2-2	.	TGTGCCACCCTGACAGAAAACACCGGGGAGCTGTTTTTT	CATLTENTGELFF
.	TRBV6-5	TRBJ2-2	.	TGTGCCATACAGGGTATGGGGGAGCTGTTTTTT	CAIQGMGELFF
.	TRBV6-2/TRBV6-3	TRBJ1-1	.	TGTGCCAGCAGTTACAAGTCCAACACTGAAGCTTTCTTT	CASSYKSNTEAFF
.	TRBV20-1	TRBJ2-5	.	TGCAGTGCTTCTCAAGAGACCCAGTACTTC	CSASQETQYF
.	TRBV5-6	TRBJ1-5	.	TGTGCCAGCAGCTTCGGGACGCGCAATCAGCCCCAGCATTTT	CASSFGTRNQPQHF
.	TRBV11-2	TRBJ2-3	TRBD2	TGTGCCAGCAGCTCCCTTAGTACCTCTAGCGGGGGGGCTTATACGCAGTATTTT	CASSSLSTSSGGAYTQYF